These 27 T cell receptor beta chains were sequenced from one sample in a study of T cells in women clearing cervical HPV infection. This table comes from immunoSEQ multiplex PCR, and its TCRdb copy is limited to in-frame clones, with some not included. The sample shows about 36,000 clones, and around 4% sits with its ten largest clones. Sequencing was done on a sample of blood buffy coat. The receptors were sampled from a woman aged 18 to 75 with a cervical HPV16 infection that either progressed to CIN3+ or cleared (not recorded which).

Concerning this clone: The observed sequence ends 3 residues before the CDR3 terminus, with the missing tail filled in from the germline J gene. The rearrangement joins TRBV30 to TRBJ1-3; D is perhaps TRBD1 (6 bases). The CDR3 runs to 13 residues. Germline V gives CDR1 GTSNPN, CDR2 SVGIG (reference sequence). The germline V and J ends were trimmed by 3 bases and 4 bases, with 10 bases remaining between them. CDR3 DNA, as far as it was read: TGTGCCTGGAGCCGGGGGGCCGGAAACACC. This gives the protein CAWSRGAGNT. The CDR3, in full, reads CAWSRGAGNTIYF.

About this clone itself: Read data end 3 residues before the CDR3 end; the end is taken from the germline J gene. The genes are TRBV7-8 and TRBJ1-5; D remains unclear. Germline V CDR1 and CDR2: SGHVS, FQNEAQ. The CDR3 is 14 amino acids. V gave up 7 bases and J gave up 3 bases, with 13 bases separating them. The CDR3: CASNTRGSNQPQHF. Partial CDR3 DNA: TGTGCCAGCAACACCCGAGGGTCCAATCAGCCC. The full variable domain, rest sourced from reference TRBV7-8 and TRBJ1-5, is GAGVSQSPRYKVAKRGQDVALRCDPISGHVSLFWYQQALGQGPEFLTYFQNEAQLDKSGLPSDRFFAERPEGSVSTLKIQRTQQEDSAVYLCASNTRGSNQPQHFGDGTRLSIL.

With respect to this clone: The read gets to within 3 residues of the CDR3 end, and the germline J gene fills in the rest. This chain links TRBV14 with TRBJ2-1, with a tentative D call TRBD2 (7 bases). The V end was cut by 0 bases, the J end by 8 bases, with 17 bases between. Per germline, CDR1 SGHDN and CDR2 FVKESK. This CDR3 has 16 residues. CDR3 sequence: CASSQEFGGPGDEQFF. The covered CDR3 bases are TGTGCCAGCAGCCAAGAATTCGGGGGGCCAGGGGATGAG.

On this clone itself: The missing CDR3 end, 3 residues past where the read stops, is filled in from the germline J gene. This rearrangement joins TRBV2 to TRBJ2-2; 7 bases are shared with TRBD1. The CDR3 totals 16 residues. V lost 6 bases and J lost 4; bases outside the gene matches: 11. CDR1 is SNHLY and CDR2 is FYNNEI in the germline V gene. This chain's CDR3 is CASSAYSGGSTGELFF. CDR3 DNA (partial): TGTGCCAGCAGCGCGTATTCAGGGGGAAGCACCGGGGAG.

The CDR3 DNA, read in part, is TGCAGTGCTAGAGCAGGACAACGGAACATT. Its protein is CSARAGQRNI. The whole CDR3 sequence is CSARAGQRNIQYF. The chain has TRBV20-1 and TRBJ2-4; possibly TRBD1 for D (5 bases). The read finishes 3 residues shy of the CDR3 end, and the germline J gene is used to complete it. Trimming removed 1 base from V and 7 bases from J, with 11 bases in between. CDR1 is DFQATT, CDR2 SNEGSKA, per germline (reference sequence). The CDR3 covers 13 residues.

A remark on this clone: Read sequence stops 3 residues before the CDR3 end, and the germline J gene provides the missing end. The chain is built from TRBV6-2 or TRBV6-3 and TRBJ2-1; 12 bases agree with TRBD2. CDR1 is MNHEY and CDR2 is SVGEGT in the germline V gene. The junction had 3 bases not matched to a gene; V was cut back by 0 bases and J by 6 bases. This CDR3 has 16 residues. The CDR3 reads CASSYSLAGGLNEQFF. The CDR3 bases that were read are TGTGCCAGCAGTTACTCCCTAGCGGGAGGGCTCAATGAG.

Comment on this clone: The DNA ends 3 residues before the CDR3 does, and the rest of the CDR3 is filled in from the germline J gene. The identical CDR3 is also encoded by other nucleotide sequences in the sample. V usage is TRBV23-1 and J usage is TRBJ2-7, with TRBD2 identical over 7 bases. TRBV23-1 is designated an ORF whose function remains uncertain. V shed 0 bases, J shed 2 bases, and the junction held 7 bases outside the gene matches. The CDR3 extends over 16 amino acids. The CDR3 DNA, read in part, is TGCGCCAGCAGTCAATCGAGTTATCGGGGGGCCTACGAG. It is translated as CASSQSSYRGAYE. The entire CDR3 protein is CASSQSSYRGAYEQYF.

To note about this clone: Sequencing ends 3 residues short of the CDR3 end; the germline J gene provides the rest. V and J are TRBV5-1 and TRBJ2-3, with 8 bases identical to TRBD1. Per germline, CDR1 SGHRS and CDR2 YFSETQ. V shed 6 bases, J shed 3 bases, and the junction held 9 bases outside the gene matches. This CDR3 contains 15 residues. CDR3 sequence: CASTSIQGETDTQYF. The CDR3 bases that were read are TGCGCCAGCACCTCGATACAGGGGGAAACAGATACG.

On this clone: The sequenced fragment ends 3 residues before the CDR3 boundary, so the rest is inferred from the germline J gene. The chain couples TRBV27 to TRBJ2-7; TRBD2 matches at 10 bases. Trimming at V came to 3 bases and at J to 0 bases, leaving 2 bases not matched to a gene. The CDR3 is 15 residues long. The germline V gene encodes CDR1 MNHEY and CDR2 SMNVEV (reference sequence). The CDR3 sequence: CASSFGLADSYEQYF. The DNA read from the CDR3 is TGTGCCAGCAGTTTCGGACTAGCGGACTCCTACGAG.

About this clone: The read finishes 3 residues shy of the CDR3 end, and the germline J gene is used to complete it. This rearrangement joins TRBV28 to TRBJ2-1, with 9 bases that match TRBD2. This CDR3 is built from 16 residues. The V segment lost 4 bases and the J segment 8 bases; nucleotides outside the gene matches: 12. Germline V gene lookup returns CDR1 MDHEN and CDR2 SYDVKM. The CDR3 is CASSWVLAGEGYEQFF. The CDR3 bases that were read are TGTGCCAGCAGTTGGGTATTAGCGGGAGAAGGTTATGAG. Based on the CDR3 plus reference TRBV28 and TRBJ2-1, the full variable domain is DVKVTQSSRYLVKRTGEKVFLECVQDMDHENMFWYRQDPGLGLRLIYFSYDVKMKEKGDIPEGYSVSREKKERFSLILESASTNQTSMYLCASSWVLAGEGYEQFFGPGTRLTVL.

Turning to this clone: The CDR3 goes on 3 residues after the read ends, and that part is filled in from the germline J gene. Other DNA sequences in this specimen translate into the identical CDR3. This chain connects TRBV18 to TRBJ1-1; D may be TRBD1 (5 bases). Between the trimmed V and J ends, which lost 1 base and 0 bases, there was a span of 12 bases. CDR1 KGHSH and CDR2 LQKENI come from the germline V gene. The CDR3 loop spans 16 amino acids. The covered CDR3 bases are TGTGCCAGCTCACCACTTTTAGACAGACTGAACACTGAA. This encodes CASSPLLDRLNTE. The entire CDR3 protein is CASSPLLDRLNTEAFF.

Concerning this clone itself: The DNA ends 3 residues before the CDR3 does, and the rest of the CDR3 is filled in from the germline J gene. This sequence joins TRBV13 and TRBJ2-7, with 7 nucleotides matching TRBD1. The CDR3 has 15 amino acids. After removal of 4 bases from V and 1 base from J, the junction contained 7 bases not matched to a gene. CDR1 and CDR2 from the germline V gene are PRHDT and FYEKMQ (reference sequence). The part of the CDR3 DNA that was read is TGTGCCAGCAGCTCGCCGCAGACAGGGTCCTACGAG. Translation gives CASSSPQTGSYE. The entire CDR3 protein is CASSSPQTGSYEQYF.

A note on this clone: Read data end 3 residues before the CDR3 end; the end is taken from the germline J gene. The chain combines TRBV9 with TRBJ1-1, with D possibly being TRBD1 (6 bases). With 3 bases removed from V and 0 bases from J, the gap between germline ends came to 18 bases. The CDR3 contains 17 residues. CDR1 SGDLS and CDR2 YYNGEE come from the germline V gene. The DNA read from the CDR3 is TGTGCCAGCAGCGGGACAGTTTCGGTGGGGATGAACACTGAA. Amino acid sequence: CASSGTVSVGMNTE. The full CDR3 is CASSGTVSVGMNTEAFF.

In the case of this clone: Coverage ceases 3 residues before the CDR3 finishes, and the germline J gene fills in the end. The chain carries TRBV5-6 and TRBJ1-3; D is undetermined. The CDR3 loop spans 14 amino acids. Deletions cut 4 bases from V and 0 bases from J, with 8 bases between. The germline V gene has CDR1 SGHDT and CDR2 YYEEEE. CDR3 DNA (partial): TGTGCCAGCAGCGCGGGCCACTCTGGAAACACC. Its protein is CASSAGHSGNT. The whole CDR3 protein is CASSAGHSGNTIYF. Together with reference TRBV5-6 and TRBJ1-3, the CDR3 gives the full variable domain: DAGVTQSPTHLIKTRGQQVTLRCSPKSGHDTVSWYQQALGQGPQFIFQYYEEEERQRGNFPDRFSGHQFPNYSSELNVNALLLGDSALYLCASSAGHSGNTIYFGEGSWLTVV.

On this clone: From the germline J gene comes the end of the CDR3, since the read stops 3 residues before it. The V gene is TRBV7-4, the J gene TRBJ2-4; maybe TRBD1 (6 bases). There are 15 residues in the CDR3. The V gene's germline CDR1 is SGHVT and CDR2 SQSDAQ. The CDR3 bases that were read are TGTGCCAGCAGCTTACGGACAGTAAGATGGTATGGT. Residues: CASSLRTVRWYG. The full CDR3 is CASSLRTVRWYGQYF.

As to this clone: The read terminates 3 residues ahead of where the CDR3 ends, so the germline J gene completes it. The chain combines TRBV7-6 with TRBJ2-2, with TRBD1 matching over 12 bases. The CDR3 has 18 residues. V dropped 5 bases and J dropped 6; count of bases not matched to a gene: 13. CDR1 and CDR2 from the germline V gene are SGHVS and FNYEAQ. CDR3 in amino acids: CASSPTLLGTGGPGELFF. The CDR3 bases that were read are TGTGCCAGCAGCCCCACTCTCCTTGGGACAGGGGGCCCCGGGGAG.

Worth noting for this clone: The CDR3 end is not reached by the read, which stops 3 residues before it; the germline J gene fills it in. The chain links TRBV6-2 or TRBV6-3 to TRBJ1-2; D not certain. CDR3 length equals 12 residues. Trimming removed 5 bases at V and 5 bases at J, with 9 bases between. Germline-derived CDR1 and CDR2 are MNHEY and SVGEGT. This chain's CDR3 is CASSTSLYGYTF. The CDR3 DNA, read in part, is TGTGCCAGCAGTACTTCTTTGTATGGC.

About this clone: The read comes to an end 3 residues before the CDR3 does, leaving the germline J gene to fill in the end. The rearrangement uses TRBV28 and TRBJ1-1; possibly TRBD1 for D (6 bases). Germline V gene sequence: CDR1 MDHEN, CDR2 SYDVKM. The germline V and J ends were trimmed by 10 bases and 5 bases, with 17 bases remaining between them. The CDR3 contains 13 residues. The part of the CDR3 DNA that was read is TGTGCCACCGAGGTGGGGGCCCGGACTGAA. Protein product: CATEVGARTE. The entire CDR3 protein is CATEVGARTEAFF.

A word on this clone: The read ends 3 residues early relative to the CDR3; the germline J gene fills the gap. This chain uses TRBV18 with TRBJ1-6; 12 bases line up with TRBD1. The CDR3 contains 14 residues. The V segment lost 5 bases and the J segment 10 bases; nucleotides outside the gene matches: 3. The germline gives CDR1 KGHSH, CDR2 LQKENI. The sequenced CDR3 bases are TGTGCCAGCTCAGGGACAGGGGGCAACTCACCC. Its protein is CASSGTGGNSP. The entire CDR3 protein reads CASSGTGGNSPLHF.

As concerns this clone: The read terminates 3 residues before the CDR3 end, so the remaining end is supplied by the germline J gene. The chain uses TRBV6-2 or TRBV6-3 and TRBJ1-6, with 11 bases identical to TRBD1. CDR3 length equals 14 residues. Germline V gene lookup returns CDR1 MNHEY and CDR2 SVGEGT. J gave up 9 bases and V 4 bases, and 2 bases lay outside the gene matches. Incomplete CDR3 DNA: TGTGCCAGCAGTTGGACAGGGGGCGGTTCACCC. Its protein product is CASSWTGGGSP. The full CDR3 reads CASSWTGGGSPLHF.

About this clone itself: The CDR3 end lies 3 residues beyond the end of the read and is filled in from the germline J gene. The chain joins TRBV19 to TRBJ1-1; no reliable D call. The CDR3 contains 14 residues. Trimming left V 6 bases short and J 5 bases short, with 16 bases between. In germline, CDR1 is LNHDA, CDR2 SQIVND (reference sequence). The CDR3 is CASRRAGSGTEAFF. Partial CDR3 DNA: TGTGCCAGTAGGAGGGCGGGGTCGGGGACTGAA.

Concerning this clone: The read falls 3 residues short of the CDR3 end, and the missing part is taken from the germline J gene. The chain couples TRBV11-1 to TRBJ1-6; no clear D gene. The CDR3 covers 14 residues. The V gene lost 5 bases and the J gene lost 6 bases, with 11 bases spanning the gap. Germline CDR1 reads SGHAT; CDR2 reads FQDESV (reference sequence). CDR3 in amino acids: CASSPDWANSPLHF. The sequenced part of the CDR3 DNA is TGTGCCAGCAGCCCCGATTGGGCTAATTCACCC. The whole variable domain, filled in from reference TRBV11-1 and TRBJ1-6, reads EAEVAQSPRYKITEKSQAVAFWCDPISGHATLYWYRQILGQGPELLVQFQDESVVDDSQLPKDRFSAERLKGVDSTLKIQPAELGDSAMYLCASSPDWANSPLHFGNGTRLTVT.

About this clone: The sequence runs out 3 residues before the end of the CDR3; the remainder is reconstructed from the germline J gene. Within the sample, other DNA sequences also encode this same CDR3. This chain connects TRBV18 to TRBJ1-1; possibly TRBD1 for D (5 bases). The germline V gene has CDR1 KGHSH and CDR2 LQKENI. The CDR3 contains 15 residues. V shed 3 bases and J shed 3 bases, with 14 bases lying between them. CDR3 DNA (partial): TGTGCCAGCTCACCCCCGGCAGGGCGATACACTGAA. As protein: CASSPPAGRYTE. The whole CDR3 sequence reads CASSPPAGRYTEAFF.

For this clone: The DNA ends 3 residues before the CDR3 does, and the rest of the CDR3 is filled in from the germline J gene. This chain connects TRBV6-2 or TRBV6-3 to TRBJ1-2, with 10 bases identical to TRBD1. Germline CDR1 and CDR2: MNHEY and SVGEGT. V shed 4 bases and J 4 bases; nucleotides not matched to a gene: 12. The CDR3 is made up of 17 amino acids. CDR3 sequence reads: CASSSILTGGVLYGYTF. The sequenced part of the CDR3 DNA is TGTGCCAGCAGTTCCATTCTGACAGGGGGCGTCCTCTATGGC.

In regard to this clone: The CDR3 is cut off 3 residues early in the read; its end comes from the germline J gene. The gene calls are TRBV6-2 or TRBV6-3 and TRBJ1-2; a weak D match, TRBD1 (6 bases). CDR1 and CDR2 (germline): MNHEY, SVGEGT. V gave up 8 bases and J gave up 6 bases, with 16 bases separating them. This CDR3 spans 13 amino acids. CDR3 bases read: TGTGCCAGCCGCTCAGGGGAGAGACATGGC. Protein sequence: CASRSGERHG. In full, the CDR3 reads CASRSGERHGYTF.

A note on this clone: The read ends 3 residues shy of where the CDR3 ends; the end is completed using the germline J gene. This chain links TRBV9 with TRBJ2-3; D may be TRBD2 (5 bases). Germline lookup yields CDR1 SGDLS and CDR2 YYNGEE. The V and J ends lost 4 bases and 2 bases respectively, with 11 bases between them. The CDR3 length is 14 residues. CDR3 amino acids: CASSPEGFTDTQYF. Incomplete CDR3 DNA: TGTGCCAGCAGCCCCGAGGGCTTCACAGATACG.

Remarks on this clone: The CDR3 extends 3 residues past the end of the read, so its final part is completed from the germline J gene. The chain couples TRBV7-6 to TRBJ2-3, with no clear D. CDR3 size: 12 residues. Germline lookup yields CDR1 SGHVS and CDR2 FNYEAQ. V lost 5 bases and J lost 2, with 5 bases in between. The CDR3: CASSVLTDTQYF. The CDR3 bases that were read are TGTGCCAGCAGCGTCCTCACAGATACG.